The 11 T cell receptor beta chains below were found in one sample sequenced in a study of identical twins. TCRdb redid the calling of the 5' RACE reads with MiXCR, one entry per CDR3 protein. The sample lists 450,000 or so distinct CDR3 sequences, about 18% occurring once. Material for sequencing was naive T cells sorted from blood. These receptors all stem from a man aged 45-60 years in good health.

This clonotype occurred many times. The chain couples TRBV27 to TRBJ2-5; no clear D. V shed 3 bases and J shed 2 bases, with 10 bases lying between them. Germline CDR1 MNHEY, CDR2 SMNVEV (reference sequence). The CDR3 is 14 residues long. CDR3 sequence: CASSFRGRQETQYF. In DNA form, the CDR3 reads TGTGCCAGCAGTTTCCGCGGACGGCAAGAGACCCAGTACTTC.

The CDR3 protein is CASSEQSVRGTEAFF. For the CDR3, the DNA is TGTGCCAGCAGTGAACAGTCAGTCAGAGGGACTGAAGCTTTCTTT. The rearrangement joins TRBV6-1 to TRBJ1-1; D remains ambiguous. V gave up 2 bases and J gave up 5 bases, with 15 bases separating them. CDR3 size: 15 residues. The V gene's germline CDR1 is MNHNS and CDR2 SASEGT.

The J gene is TRBJ2-7, the V gene TRBV6-1; 7 bases are a match to TRBD1. Trimming took 3 bases from V and 2 from J; bases not matched to a gene: 7. CDR1 is MNHNS, CDR2 SASEGT, per germline. The CDR3 contains 15 residues. The CDR3 loop reads CASSDYRGIPYEQYF. The DNA for the CDR3 is TGTGCCAGCAGTGACTACAGGGGAATACCCTACGAGCAGTACTTC.

This clonotype was found many times. This rearrangement joins TRBV7-3 to TRBJ2-7; 12 positions agree with TRBD2. This CDR3 is built from 18 residues. J lost 4 bases, V lost 3 bases, and 13 bases had no gene match. The V gene's germline CDR1 is SGHTA and CDR2 FQGTGA. The DNA of the CDR3 is TGTGCCAGCAGCTTCACGTTCCCCGCGACTAGCGGGAGATACGAGCAGTACTTC. This codes for CASSFTFPATSGRYEQYF.

This clonotype was recorded at least ten times. The CDR3 nucleotides read TGCAGTGCTGGGGGGGGACTCTCCTACGAGCAGTACTTC. Protein sequence: CSAGGGLSYEQYF. The chain carries TRBV20-1 and TRBJ2-7; TRBD2 aligns across 7 bases. CDR3 length: 13 amino acids. J gave up 0 bases and V 5 bases, and 4 bases lay outside the gene matches. The germline V gene has CDR1 DFQATT and CDR2 SNEGSKA (reference sequence).

The rearrangement uses TRBV27 and TRBJ2-7; 10 bases line up with TRBD1. With V trimmed by 6 bases and J by 5 bases, 4 bases remained unmatched. CDR3 length equals 13 residues. Germline V lookup: CDR1 MNHEY, CDR2 SMNVEV (reference sequence). CDR3 region: CASRDRGSDEQYF. CDR3 bases: TGTGCCAGCAGGGACAGGGGGTCAGACGAGCAGTACTTC.

The chain couples TRBV20-1 to TRBJ2-3; no clear D gene. Germline V gene lookup returns CDR1 DFQATT and CDR2 SNEGSKA (reference sequence). V was shortened by 0 bases and J by 2 bases, with 6 bases between the two germline ends. There are 13 residues in the CDR3. Here the CDR3 DNA reads TGCAGTGCTAGAGACACATTCACAGATACGCAGTATTTT. Its protein is CSARDTFTDTQYF.

This clonotype was picked up a small number of times. J is TRBJ1-2 and V is TRBV6-1; D not certain. CDR3 length equals 14 residues. With 5 bases removed from V and 4 bases from J, the gap between germline ends came to 14 bases. Per the germline V gene, CDR1 is MNHNS and CDR2 is SASEGT. CDR3 region: CASSLSQGRYGYTF. The CDR3, as DNA: TGTGCCAGCAGTCTCTCACAAGGGCGCTATGGCTACACCTTC.

This clonotype came up a few times. This chain uses TRBV11-2 with TRBJ2-4, with D possibly TRBD1 on 5 matching bases. The CDR3 runs to 18 residues. V gave up 5 bases and J gave up 2 bases, with 22 bases separating them. Per the germline V gene, CDR1 is SGHAT and CDR2 is FQNNGV. The CDR3 nucleotides read TGTGCCAGCAGCCCAGGGCTTCGATGGGGAAGGACCAAAAACATTCAGTACTTC. This encodes CASSPGLRWGRTKNIQYF.

This sequence joins TRBV7-2 and TRBJ2-4, with D unresolved. The CDR3 is made up of 13 amino acids. Trimming stripped 4 bases from V and 5 bases from J, with 9 bases between. Germline V gives CDR1 SGHTA, CDR2 FQGNSA. The DNA for the CDR3 is TGTGCCAGCAGCTCTAAGGGCCAAAACATTCAGTACTTC. It encodes CASSSKGQNIQYF.

The chain joins TRBV5-1 to TRBJ1-3; D unclear. V was clipped by 1 base and J by 1 base, with 12 bases between them. This CDR3 region has 16 residues. Germline CDR1 and CDR2: SGHRS and YFSETQ. CDR3 sequence reads: CASSLTPGASGNTIYF. The CDR3 DNA is TGCGCCAGCAGCTTGACACCTGGAGCGTCTGGAAACACCATATATTTT.